A selection of T cell receptor beta chains follows, all from one sample in a study of OX40 agonist ivuxolimab in advanced cancers. Measured with immunoSEQ multiplex PCR; TCRdb has only the in-frame clones, and not every one. The table lists 40,000 or so clones, around 80% of them singletons. Sequenced here: CD4+ or CD8+ T cells sorted from blood, sampled in a trial of the OX40 agonist ivuxolimab. All receptors derive from an adult with an advanced solid tumor such as melanoma, head and neck, liver or kidney cancer. Both conserved end residues are part of each CDR3. The D gene is left open where the match is weak. Clone sizes are given selectively: once, few, many, or a class where the clone is expanded.

D: TRBD1; J: TRBJ2-5; V: TRBV27; size: NA; CDR3: CASSLSLEDRGEETQYF; DNA: TGTGCCAGCAGTTTATCCCTCGAGGACAGGGGGGAAGAGACCCAGTACTTC
D: TRBD2; J: TRBJ2-7; V: TRBV28; size: NA; CDR3: CASRGTSGRVRF; DNA: TGTGCCAGCAGAGGAACTAGCGGGAGGGTACGTTTC
D: NA; J: TRBJ1-2; V: TRBV28; size: NA; CDR3: CASSRRVLGYGYTF; DNA: TGTGCCAGCAGTCGGAGGGTGTTAGGCTATGGCTACACCTTC
D: NA; J: TRBJ2-7; V: TRBV6-5; size: NA; CDR3: CASSQQVLEQYF; DNA: TGTGCCAGCAGTCAACAGGTTCTCGAGCAGTACTTC
D: NA; J: TRBJ1-6; V: TRBV5-5; size: NA; CDR3: CASSYLPGRLYNSPLHF; DNA: TGTGCCAGCAGTTACCTACCGGGACGGCTCTATAATTCACCCCTCCACTTT
D: NA; J: TRBJ1-5; V: TRBV7-6; size: NA; CDR3: CASSQENYSNQPQHF; DNA: TGTGCCAGCAGCCAGGAAAATTATAGCAATCAGCCCCAGCATTTT
D: NA; J: TRBJ1-3; V: TRBV13; size: NA; CDR3: CASSLGLHTIYF; DNA: TGTGCCAGCAGCCTGGGTTTGCACACCATATATTTT
D: NA; J: TRBJ2-7; V: TRBV27; size: NA; CDR3: CASSLSPRVQAYEQYF; DNA: TGTGCCAGCAGTTTAAGCCCCAGGGTACAAGCCTACGAGCAGTACTTC
D: NA; J: TRBJ1-2; V: TRBV28; size: NA; CDR3: CATYVDYGYTF; DNA: TGTGCCACCTATGTAGACTATGGCTACACCTTC
D: TRBD1; J: TRBJ1-2; V: TRBV6-5; size: NA; CDR3: CASSLGGQINGYTF; DNA: TGTGCCAGCAGTTTAGGGGGACAGATCAATGGCTACACCTTC
D: NA; J: TRBJ2-7; V: TRBV6-7; size: NA; CDR3: CASSYCRQETTGQYF; DNA: TGTGCCAGCAGTTACTGTCGTCAGGAGACTACGGGGCAGTACTTC
D: NA; J: TRBJ1-3; V: TRBV7-2; size: NA; CDR3: CASSPRTVSTSGNTIYF; DNA: TGTGCCAGCAGCCCACGGACAGTCTCAACTTCTGGAAACACCATATATTTT
D: TRBD1; J: TRBJ1-5; V: TRBV4-1; size: NA; CDR3: CASSQSETGDWQPQHF; DNA: TGCGCCAGCAGCCAGTCCGAGACAGGGGATTGGCAGCCCCAGCATTTT
D: NA; J: TRBJ1-5; V: TRBV19; size: NA; CDR3: CASSTLQGYSNQPQHF; DNA: TGTGCCAGTAGTACGTTACAGGGCTATAGCAATCAGCCCCAGCATTTT
D: TRBD1; J: TRBJ2-1; V: TRBV7-2; size: NA; CDR3: CASSLRPGQGLEQFF; DNA: TGTGCCAGCAGCTTACGACCGGGACAGGGACTTGAGCAGTTCTTC
D: NA; J: TRBJ2-5; V: TRBV7-2; size: few; CDR3: CASSLGPGQMKQETQYF; DNA: TGTGCCAGCAGCTTGGGGCCCGGACAAATGAAGCAAGAGACCCAGTACTTC
D: TRBD1; J: TRBJ2-7; V: TRBV28; size: once; CDR3: CASSATGTGSYEQYF; DNA: TGTGCCAGCAGTGCTACCGGGACAGGGAGCTACGAGCAGTACTTC
D: NA; J: TRBJ2-7; V: TRBV5-5; size: NA; CDR3: CASSLRDGPYEQYF; DNA: TGTGCCAGCAGCTTGCGGGACGGCCCCTACGAGCAGTACTTC